This entry is about one TCR beta chain. Original processing notes: Amplified reference gene primers provided the basis for estimating nucleated cell counts. The protocol was immunoSEQ multiplex PCR, while the TCRdb copy is restricted to in-frame clones and leaves out a portion. The V and J calls and clone size come from that table; D and trimming were worked out from the DNA. The sample includes about 150,000 clones, around three quarters of them seen just once. CDR1 SGHAT and CDR2 FQDESV come from the germline V gene (reference sequence). This CDR3 has 16 residues. Trimming cost V 5 bases and J 10 bases; bases outside gene matches: 17. The sample comes from a study of blood T cell repertoires in COVID-19. Across the study: COVID-19 samples, acute and convalescent, were from the United States, Italy and Spain. Nucleic acid was either cDNA or gDNA, and it came from T cells, B-cell-depleted T cells, or PBMCs.

The receptor was isolated from a man of 80 years or more with acute or convalescent COVID-19. Sequencing was done on a sample of peripheral blood. This chain uses TRBV11-1 with TRBJ2-1, with TRBD1 matching 7 bases. The CDR3 is CASSPRTGLGVGEQFF. CDR3 DNA sequence: TGTGCCAGCAGCCCTAGGACAGGTTTGGGGGTTGGGGAGCAGTTCTTC.